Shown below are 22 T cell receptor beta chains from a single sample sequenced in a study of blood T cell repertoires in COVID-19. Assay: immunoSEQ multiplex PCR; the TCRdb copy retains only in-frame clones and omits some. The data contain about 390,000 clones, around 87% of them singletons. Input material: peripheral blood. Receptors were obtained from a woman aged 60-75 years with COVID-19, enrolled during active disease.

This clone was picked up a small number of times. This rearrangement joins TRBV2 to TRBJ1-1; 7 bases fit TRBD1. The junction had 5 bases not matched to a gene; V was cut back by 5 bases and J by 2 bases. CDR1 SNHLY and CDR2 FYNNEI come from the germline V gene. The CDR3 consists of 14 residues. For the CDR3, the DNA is TGTGCCAGCAGTACCAGGGGGAGAAACACTGAAGCTTTCTTT. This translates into CASSTRGRNTEAFF.

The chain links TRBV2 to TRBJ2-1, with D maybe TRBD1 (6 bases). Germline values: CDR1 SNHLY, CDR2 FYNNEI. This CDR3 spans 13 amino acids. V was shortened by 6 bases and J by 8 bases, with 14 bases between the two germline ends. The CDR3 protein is CASRWTAPDEQFF. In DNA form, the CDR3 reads TGTGCCAGCAGATGGACAGCGCCCGATGAGCAGTTCTTC.

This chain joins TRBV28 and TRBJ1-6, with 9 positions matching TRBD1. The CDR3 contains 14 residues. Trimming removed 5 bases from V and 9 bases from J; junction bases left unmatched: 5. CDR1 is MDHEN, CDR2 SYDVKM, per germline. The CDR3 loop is CASSTDRGVSPLHF. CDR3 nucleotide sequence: TGTGCCAGCAGTACGGACAGGGGTGTTTCACCCCTCCACTTT.

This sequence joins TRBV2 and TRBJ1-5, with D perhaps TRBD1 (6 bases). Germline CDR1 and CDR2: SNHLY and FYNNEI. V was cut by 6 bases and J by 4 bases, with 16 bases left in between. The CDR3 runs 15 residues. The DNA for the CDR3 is TGTGCCAGCAGGGTCCGGGGGGGGCTTAATCAGCCCCAGCATTTT. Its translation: CASRVRGGLNQPQHF.

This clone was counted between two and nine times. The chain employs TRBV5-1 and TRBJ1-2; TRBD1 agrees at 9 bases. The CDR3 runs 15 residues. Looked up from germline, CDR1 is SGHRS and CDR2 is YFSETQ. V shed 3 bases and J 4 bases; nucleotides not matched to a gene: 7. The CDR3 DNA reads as TGCGCCAGCAGCTCCTATGGACAGGGGCCCTATGGCTACACCTTC. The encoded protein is CASSSYGQGPYGYTF. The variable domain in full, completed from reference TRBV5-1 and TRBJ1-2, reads KAGVTQTPRYLIKTRGQQVTLSCSPISGHRSVSWYQQTPGQGLQFLFEYFSETQRNKGNFPGRFSGRQFSNSRSEMNVSTLELGDSALYLCASSSYGQGPYGYTFGSGTRLTVV.

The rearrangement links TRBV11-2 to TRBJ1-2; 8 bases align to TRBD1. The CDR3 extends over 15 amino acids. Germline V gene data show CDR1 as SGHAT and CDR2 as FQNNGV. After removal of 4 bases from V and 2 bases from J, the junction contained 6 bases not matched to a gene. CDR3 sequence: CASSSWDRTNYGYTF. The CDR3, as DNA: TGTGCCAGCAGCTCCTGGGACAGGACCAACTATGGCTACACCTTC.

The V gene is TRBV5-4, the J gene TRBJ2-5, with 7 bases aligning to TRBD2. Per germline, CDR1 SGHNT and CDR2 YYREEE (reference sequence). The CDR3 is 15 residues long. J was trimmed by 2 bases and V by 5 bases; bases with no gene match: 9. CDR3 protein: CASSSTGEGQETQYF. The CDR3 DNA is TGTGCCAGCAGTTCCACCGGGGAGGGGCAAGAGACCCAGTACTTC.

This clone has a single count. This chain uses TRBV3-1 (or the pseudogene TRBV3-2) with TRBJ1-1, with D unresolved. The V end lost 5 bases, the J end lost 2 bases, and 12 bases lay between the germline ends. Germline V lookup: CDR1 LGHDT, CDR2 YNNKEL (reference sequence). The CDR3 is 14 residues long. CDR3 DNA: TGTGCCAGCAGCTCCCATGGAGCAAACACTGAAGCTTTCTTT. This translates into CASSSHGANTEAFF.

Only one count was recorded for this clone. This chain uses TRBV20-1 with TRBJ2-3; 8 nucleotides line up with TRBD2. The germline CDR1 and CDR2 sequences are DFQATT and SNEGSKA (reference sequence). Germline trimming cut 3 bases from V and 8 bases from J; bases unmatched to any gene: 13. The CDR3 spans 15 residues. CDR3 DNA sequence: TGCAGTGCTAGTCGCGGGGGGTCGGCACTTGGTACGCAGTATTTT. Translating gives CSASRGGSALGTQYF.

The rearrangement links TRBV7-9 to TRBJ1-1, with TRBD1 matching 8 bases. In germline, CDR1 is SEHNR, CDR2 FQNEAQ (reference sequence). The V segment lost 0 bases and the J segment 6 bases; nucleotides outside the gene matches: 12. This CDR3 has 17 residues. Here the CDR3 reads CASSLAPAGGELAEAFF. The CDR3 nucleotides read TGTGCCAGCAGCTTAGCGCCGGCAGGGGGCGAGCTTGCTGAAGCTTTCTTT.

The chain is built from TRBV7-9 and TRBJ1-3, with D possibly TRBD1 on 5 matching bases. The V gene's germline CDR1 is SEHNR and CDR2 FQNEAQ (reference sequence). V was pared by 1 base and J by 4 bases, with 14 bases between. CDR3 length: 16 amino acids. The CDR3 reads CASSLGRAGFGNTIYF. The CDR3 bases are TGTGCCAGCAGCTTAGGGCGCGCAGGGTTCGGAAACACCATATATTTT.

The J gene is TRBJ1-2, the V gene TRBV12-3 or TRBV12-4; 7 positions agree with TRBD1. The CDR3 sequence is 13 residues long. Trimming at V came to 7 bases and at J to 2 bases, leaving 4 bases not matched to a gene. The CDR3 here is CASTPTGNYGYTF. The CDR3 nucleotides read TGTGCCAGCACCCCGACAGGGAACTATGGCTACACCTTC.

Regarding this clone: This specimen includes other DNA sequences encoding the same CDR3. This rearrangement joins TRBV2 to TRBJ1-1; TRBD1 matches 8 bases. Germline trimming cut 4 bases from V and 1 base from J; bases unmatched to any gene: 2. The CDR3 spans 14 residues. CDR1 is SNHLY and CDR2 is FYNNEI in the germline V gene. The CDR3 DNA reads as TGTGCCAGCAGTGTAACAGGGGGGAACACTGAAGCTTTCTTT. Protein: CASSVTGGNTEAFF.

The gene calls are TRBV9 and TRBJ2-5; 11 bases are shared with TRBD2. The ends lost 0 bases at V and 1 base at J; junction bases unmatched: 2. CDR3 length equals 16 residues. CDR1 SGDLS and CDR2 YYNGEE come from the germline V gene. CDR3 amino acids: CASSVDSGGAQETQYF. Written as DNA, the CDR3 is TGTGCCAGCAGCGTAGATAGCGGGGGGGCCCAAGAGACCCAGTACTTC. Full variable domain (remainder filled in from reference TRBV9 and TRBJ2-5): DSGVTQTPKHLITATGQRVTLRCSPRSGDLSVYWYQQSLDQGLQFLIQYYNGEERAKGNILERFSAQQFPDLHSELNLSSLELGDSALYFCASSVDSGGAQETQYFGPGTRLLVL.

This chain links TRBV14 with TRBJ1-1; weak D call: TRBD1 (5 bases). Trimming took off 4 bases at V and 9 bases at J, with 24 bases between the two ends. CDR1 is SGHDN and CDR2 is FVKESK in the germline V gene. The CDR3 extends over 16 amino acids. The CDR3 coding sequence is TGTGCCAGCAGCCGAAACCCCTCTAAAGGGGAAGGGAAAGCTTTCTTT. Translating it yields CASSRNPSKGEGKAFF.

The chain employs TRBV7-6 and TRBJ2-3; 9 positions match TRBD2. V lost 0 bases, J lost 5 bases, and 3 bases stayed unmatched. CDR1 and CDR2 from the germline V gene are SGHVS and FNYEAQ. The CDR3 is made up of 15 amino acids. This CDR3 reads CASSLARGGRDTQYF. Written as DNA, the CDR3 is TGTGCCAGCAGCTTAGCGCGGGGGGGTAGAGATACGCAGTATTTT.

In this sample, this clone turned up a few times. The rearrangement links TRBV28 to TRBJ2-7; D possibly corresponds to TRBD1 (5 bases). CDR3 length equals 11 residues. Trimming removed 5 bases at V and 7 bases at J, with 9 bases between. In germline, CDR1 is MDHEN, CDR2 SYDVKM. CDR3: CASSLDREQYF. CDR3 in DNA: TGTGCCAGCAGTCTCGACAGAGAGCAGTACTTC.

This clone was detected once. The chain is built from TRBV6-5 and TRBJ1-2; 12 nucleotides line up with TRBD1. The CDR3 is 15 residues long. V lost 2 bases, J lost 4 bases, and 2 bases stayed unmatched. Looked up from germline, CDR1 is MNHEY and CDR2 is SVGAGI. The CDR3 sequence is CASSYRDRGLYGYTF. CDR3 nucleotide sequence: TGTGCCAGCAGTTACCGGGACAGGGGGCTCTATGGCTACACCTTC.

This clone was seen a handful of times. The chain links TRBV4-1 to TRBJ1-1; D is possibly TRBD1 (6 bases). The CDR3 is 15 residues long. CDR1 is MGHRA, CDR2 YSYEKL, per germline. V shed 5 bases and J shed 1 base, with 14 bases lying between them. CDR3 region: CASSAFPGQNTEAFF. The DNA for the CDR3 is TGCGCCAGCAGCGCGTTTCCGGGACAGAACACTGAAGCTTTCTTT.

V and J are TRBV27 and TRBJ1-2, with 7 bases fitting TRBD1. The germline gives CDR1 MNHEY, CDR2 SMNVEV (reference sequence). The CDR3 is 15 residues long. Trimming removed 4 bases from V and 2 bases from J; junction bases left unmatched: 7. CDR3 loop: CASSSSSDRNYGYTF. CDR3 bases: TGTGCCAGCAGTTCGTCTTCGGACAGGAACTATGGCTACACCTTC.

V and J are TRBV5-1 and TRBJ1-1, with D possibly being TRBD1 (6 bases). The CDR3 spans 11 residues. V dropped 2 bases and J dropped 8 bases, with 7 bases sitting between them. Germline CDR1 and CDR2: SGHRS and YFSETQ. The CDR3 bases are TGCGCCAGCAGCTTCGGGACAGAAGCTTTCTTT. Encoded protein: CASSFGTEAFF.

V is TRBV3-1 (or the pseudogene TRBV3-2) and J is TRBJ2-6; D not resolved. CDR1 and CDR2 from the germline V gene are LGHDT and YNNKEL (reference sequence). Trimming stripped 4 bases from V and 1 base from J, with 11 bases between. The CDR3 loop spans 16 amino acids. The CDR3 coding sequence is TGTGCCAGCAGCCTGCGGTCGTCATCTGGGGCCAACGTCCTGACTTTC. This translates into CASSLRSSSGANVLTF.